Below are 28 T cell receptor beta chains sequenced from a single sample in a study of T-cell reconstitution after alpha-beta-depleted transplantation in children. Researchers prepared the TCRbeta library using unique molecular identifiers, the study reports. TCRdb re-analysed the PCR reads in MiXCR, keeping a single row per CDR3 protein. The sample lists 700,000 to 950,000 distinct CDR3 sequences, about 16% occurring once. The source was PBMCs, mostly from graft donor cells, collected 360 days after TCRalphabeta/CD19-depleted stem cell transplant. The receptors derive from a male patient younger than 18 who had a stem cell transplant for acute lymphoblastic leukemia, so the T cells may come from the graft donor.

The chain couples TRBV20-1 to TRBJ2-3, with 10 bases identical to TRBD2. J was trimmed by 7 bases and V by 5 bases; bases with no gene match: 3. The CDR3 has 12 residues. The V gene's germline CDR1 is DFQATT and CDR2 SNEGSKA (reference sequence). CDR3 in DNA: TGCAGTGCTTCCACTAGCGGGAATACGCAGTATTTT. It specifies CSASTSGNTQYF.

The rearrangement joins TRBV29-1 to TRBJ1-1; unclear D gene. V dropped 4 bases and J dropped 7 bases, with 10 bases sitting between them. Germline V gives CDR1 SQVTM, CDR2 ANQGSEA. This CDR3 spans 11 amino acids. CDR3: CSVARTFEAFF. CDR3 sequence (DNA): TGCAGCGTTGCCCGCACGTTTGAAGCTTTCTTT. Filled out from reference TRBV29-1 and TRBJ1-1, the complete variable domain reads SAVISQKPSRDICQRGTSLTIQCQVDSQVTMMFWYRQQPGQSLTLIATANQGSEATYESGFVIDKFPISRPNLTFSTLTVSNMSPEDSSIYLCSVARTFEAFFGQGTRLTVV.

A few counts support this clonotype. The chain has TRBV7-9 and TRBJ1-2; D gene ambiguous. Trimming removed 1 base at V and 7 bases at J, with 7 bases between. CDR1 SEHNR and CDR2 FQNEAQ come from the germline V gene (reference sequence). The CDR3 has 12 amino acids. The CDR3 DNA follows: TGTGCCAGCAGCTTAGAGCTAGGTGGCTACACCTTC. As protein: CASSLELGGYTF.

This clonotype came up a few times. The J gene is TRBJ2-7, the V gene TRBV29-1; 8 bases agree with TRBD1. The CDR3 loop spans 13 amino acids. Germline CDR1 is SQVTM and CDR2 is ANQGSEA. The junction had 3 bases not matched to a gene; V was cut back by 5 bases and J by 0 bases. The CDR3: CSVHDRGSYEQYF. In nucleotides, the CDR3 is TGCAGCGTTCACGACAGGGGCTCCTACGAGCAGTACTTC.

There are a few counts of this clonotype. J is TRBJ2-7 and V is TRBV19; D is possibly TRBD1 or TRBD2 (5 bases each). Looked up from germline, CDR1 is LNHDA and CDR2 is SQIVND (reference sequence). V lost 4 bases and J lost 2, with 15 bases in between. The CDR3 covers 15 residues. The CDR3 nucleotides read TGTGCCAGTAGTAGGGGGATCATAGGGGCCTACGAGCAGTACTTC. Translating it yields CASSRGIIGAYEQYF.

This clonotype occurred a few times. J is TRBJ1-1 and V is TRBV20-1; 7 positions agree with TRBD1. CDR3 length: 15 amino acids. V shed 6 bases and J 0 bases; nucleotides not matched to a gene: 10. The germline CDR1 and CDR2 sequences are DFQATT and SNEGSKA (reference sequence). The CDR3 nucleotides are TGCAGTGCCGGGACAGCGCATCGAATGAACACTGAAGCTTTCTTT. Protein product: CSAGTAHRMNTEAFF.

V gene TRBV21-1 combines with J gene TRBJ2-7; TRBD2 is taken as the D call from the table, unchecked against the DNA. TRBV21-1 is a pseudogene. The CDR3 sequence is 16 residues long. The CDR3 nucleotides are TGTGCCAGCAGCAAAGCCCCCGCTAGGGGCAACTACGAGCAGTACTTC. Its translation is CASSKAPARGNYEQYF.

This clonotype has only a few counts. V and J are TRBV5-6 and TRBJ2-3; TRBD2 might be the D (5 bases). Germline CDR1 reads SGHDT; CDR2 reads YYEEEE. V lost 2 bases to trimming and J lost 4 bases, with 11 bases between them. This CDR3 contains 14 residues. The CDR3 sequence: CASSFGDYSDTQYF. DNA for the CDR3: TGTGCCAGCAGCTTTGGAGACTATTCAGATACGCAGTATTTT.

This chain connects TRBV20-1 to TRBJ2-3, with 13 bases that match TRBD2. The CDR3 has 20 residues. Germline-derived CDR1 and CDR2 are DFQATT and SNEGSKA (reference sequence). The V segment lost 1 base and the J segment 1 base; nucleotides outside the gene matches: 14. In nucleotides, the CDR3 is TGCAGTGCTAGAGGCTTTAATGGGACTAGCGGGACCCGTGGCACAGATACGCAGTATTTT. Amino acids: CSARGFNGTSGTRGTDTQYF.

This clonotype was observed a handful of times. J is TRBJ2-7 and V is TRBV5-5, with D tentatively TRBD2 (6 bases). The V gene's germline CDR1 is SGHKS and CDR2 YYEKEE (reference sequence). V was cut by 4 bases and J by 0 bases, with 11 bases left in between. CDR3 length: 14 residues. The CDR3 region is CASSRGTDSYEQYF. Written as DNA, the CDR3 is TGTGCCAGCAGCCGGGGGACCGACTCCTACGAGCAGTACTTC.

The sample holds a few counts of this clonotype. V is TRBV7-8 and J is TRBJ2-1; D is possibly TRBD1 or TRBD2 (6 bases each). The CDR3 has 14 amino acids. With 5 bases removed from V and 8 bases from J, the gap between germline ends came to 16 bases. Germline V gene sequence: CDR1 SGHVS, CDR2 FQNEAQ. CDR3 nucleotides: TGTGCCAGCAGCCAGGGGCCTAGCGACTATGAGCAGTTCTTC. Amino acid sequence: CASSQGPSDYEQFF.

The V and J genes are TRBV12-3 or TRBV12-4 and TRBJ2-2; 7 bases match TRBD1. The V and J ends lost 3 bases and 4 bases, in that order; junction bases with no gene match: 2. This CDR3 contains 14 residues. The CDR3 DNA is TGTGCCAGCAGTTTGACAGGGCCCACCGGGGAGCTGTTTTTT. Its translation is CASSLTGPTGELFF.

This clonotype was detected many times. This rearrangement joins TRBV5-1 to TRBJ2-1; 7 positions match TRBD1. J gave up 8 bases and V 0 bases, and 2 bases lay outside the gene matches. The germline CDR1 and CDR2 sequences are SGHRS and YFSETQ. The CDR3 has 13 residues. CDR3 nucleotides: TGCGCCAGCAGCTTGGACAGGGGCTATGAGCAGTTCTTC. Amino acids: CASSLDRGYEQFF.

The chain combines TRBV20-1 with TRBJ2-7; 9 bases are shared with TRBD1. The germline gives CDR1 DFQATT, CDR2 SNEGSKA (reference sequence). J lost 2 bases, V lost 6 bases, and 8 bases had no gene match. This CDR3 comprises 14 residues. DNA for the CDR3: TGCAGTGCAGAGGACAGGGGCGCAACCTACGAGCAGTACTTC. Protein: CSAEDRGATYEQYF.

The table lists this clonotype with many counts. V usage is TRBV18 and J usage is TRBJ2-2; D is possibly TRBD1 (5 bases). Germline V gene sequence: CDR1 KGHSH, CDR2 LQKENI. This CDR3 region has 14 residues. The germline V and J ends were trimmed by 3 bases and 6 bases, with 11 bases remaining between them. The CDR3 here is CASSPPGLAGELFF. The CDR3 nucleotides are TGTGCCAGCTCACCCCCAGGGCTTGCCGGGGAGCTGTTTTTT.

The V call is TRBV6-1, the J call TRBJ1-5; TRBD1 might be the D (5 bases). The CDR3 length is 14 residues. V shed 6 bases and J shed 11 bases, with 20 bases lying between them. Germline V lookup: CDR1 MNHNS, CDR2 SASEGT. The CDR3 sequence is CASRRGTVIWSQHF. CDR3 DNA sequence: TGTGCCAGCAGGCGCGGGACGGTTATTTGGTCCCAGCATTTT.

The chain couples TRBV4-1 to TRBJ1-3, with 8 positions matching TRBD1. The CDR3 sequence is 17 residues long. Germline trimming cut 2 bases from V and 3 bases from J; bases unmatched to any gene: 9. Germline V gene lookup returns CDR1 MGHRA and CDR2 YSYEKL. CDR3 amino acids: CASSQYWDRYIGNTIYF. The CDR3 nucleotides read TGCGCCAGCAGCCAATACTGGGACAGGTATATTGGAAACACCATATATTTT.

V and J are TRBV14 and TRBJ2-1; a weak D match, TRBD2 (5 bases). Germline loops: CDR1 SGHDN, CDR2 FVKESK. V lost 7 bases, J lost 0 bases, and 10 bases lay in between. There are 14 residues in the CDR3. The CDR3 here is CASKRIGSYNEQFF. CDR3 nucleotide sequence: TGTGCCAGCAAGCGGATTGGCTCCTACAATGAGCAGTTCTTC.

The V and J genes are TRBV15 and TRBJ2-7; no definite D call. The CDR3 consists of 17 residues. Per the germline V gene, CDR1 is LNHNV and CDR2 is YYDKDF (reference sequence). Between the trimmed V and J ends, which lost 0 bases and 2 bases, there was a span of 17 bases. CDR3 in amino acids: CATSRDPSGRLPYEQYF. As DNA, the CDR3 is TGTGCCACCAGCAGAGATCCCAGTGGCAGATTACCCTACGAGCAGTACTTC.

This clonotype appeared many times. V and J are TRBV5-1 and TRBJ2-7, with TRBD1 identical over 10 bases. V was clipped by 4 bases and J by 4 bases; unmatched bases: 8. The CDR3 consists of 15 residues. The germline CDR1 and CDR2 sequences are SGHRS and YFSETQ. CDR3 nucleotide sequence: TGCGCCAGCAGCCGACAGGGGGCCTATAATTACGAGCAGTACTTC. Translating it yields CASSRQGAYNYEQYF.

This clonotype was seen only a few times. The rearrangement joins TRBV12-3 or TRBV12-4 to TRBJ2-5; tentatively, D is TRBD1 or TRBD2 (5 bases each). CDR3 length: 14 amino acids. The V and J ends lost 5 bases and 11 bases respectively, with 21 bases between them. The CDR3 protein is CASSPVILQDSQYF. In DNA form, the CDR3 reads TGTGCCAGCAGTCCCGTCATCCTACAGGACTCGCAGTACTTC.

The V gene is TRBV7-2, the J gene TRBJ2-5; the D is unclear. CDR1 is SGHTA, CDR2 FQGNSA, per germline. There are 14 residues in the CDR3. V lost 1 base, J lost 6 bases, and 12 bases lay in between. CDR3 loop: CASSLGPTPKTQYF. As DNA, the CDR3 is TGTGCCAGCAGCTTAGGGCCGACGCCAAAGACCCAGTACTTC.

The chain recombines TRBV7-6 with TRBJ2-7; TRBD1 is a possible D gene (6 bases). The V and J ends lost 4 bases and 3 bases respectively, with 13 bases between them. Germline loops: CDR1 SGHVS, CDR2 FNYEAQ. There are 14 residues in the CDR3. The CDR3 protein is CASSSYSDSYEQYF. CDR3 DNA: TGTGCCAGCAGCTCCTACTCGGACAGCTACGAGCAGTACTTC.

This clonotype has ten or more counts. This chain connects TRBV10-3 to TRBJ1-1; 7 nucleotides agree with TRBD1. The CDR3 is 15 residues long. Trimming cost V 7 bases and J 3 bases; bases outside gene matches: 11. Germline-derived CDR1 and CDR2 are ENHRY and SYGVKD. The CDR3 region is CAINHPDRADTEAFF. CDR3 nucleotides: TGTGCCATCAATCACCCAGACAGGGCCGACACTGAAGCTTTCTTT.

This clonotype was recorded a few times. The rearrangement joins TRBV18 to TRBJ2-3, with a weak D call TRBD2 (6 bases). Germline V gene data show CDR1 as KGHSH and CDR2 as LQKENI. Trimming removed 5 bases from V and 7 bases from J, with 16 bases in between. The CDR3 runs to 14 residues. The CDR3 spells CASSRASESNTQYF. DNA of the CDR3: TGTGCCAGCTCAAGGGCTAGCGAAAGTAATACGCAGTATTTT.

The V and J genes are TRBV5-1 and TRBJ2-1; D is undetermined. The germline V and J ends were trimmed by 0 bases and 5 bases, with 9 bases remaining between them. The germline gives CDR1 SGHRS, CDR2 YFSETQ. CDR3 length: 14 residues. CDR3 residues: CASSLDTVNNEQFF. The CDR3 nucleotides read TGCGCCAGCAGCTTGGATACAGTTAACAATGAGCAGTTCTTC.

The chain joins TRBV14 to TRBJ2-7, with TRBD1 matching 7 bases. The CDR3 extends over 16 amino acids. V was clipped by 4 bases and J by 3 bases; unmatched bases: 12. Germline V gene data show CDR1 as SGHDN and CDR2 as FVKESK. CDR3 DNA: TGTGCCAGCAGCCTACTACAGGGGCTGGGGAGCTACGAGCAGTACTTC. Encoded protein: CASSLLQGLGSYEQYF.

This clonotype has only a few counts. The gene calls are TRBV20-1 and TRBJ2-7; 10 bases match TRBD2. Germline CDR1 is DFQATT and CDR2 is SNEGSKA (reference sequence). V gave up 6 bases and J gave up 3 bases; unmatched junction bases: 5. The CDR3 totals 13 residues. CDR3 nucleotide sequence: TGCAGTGCCGGGACTAGCGCTGTCTACGAGCAGTACTTC. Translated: CSAGTSAVYEQYF.